Described below is a single T cell receptor beta chain sequence and its context. The data were taken from a study of T cells in Graves' hyperthyroidism and ophthalmopathy. Germline-derived CDR1 and CDR2 are SNHLY and FYNNEI. This CDR3 has 14 amino acids. V was shortened by 6 bases and J by 3 bases, with 11 bases between the two germline ends. Authors of the study amplified TCR beta CDR3 regions from RNA transcripts. During a first-round RT-PCR of the TCR CDR3, the HTBI primer set was used. TCRdb used MiXCR to reprocess the multiplex PCR reads, holding one entry per CDR3 protein. The sample contains about 640,000 distinct CDR3 sequences, roughly 46% of which appear only once.

This receptor was taken from an adult man with Graves' disease, either hyperthyroidism or ophthalmopathy (not recorded which). Sequencing was performed on peripheral blood or thyroid tissue (not recorded which). This rearrangement joins TRBV2 to TRBJ1-4; D not resolved. CDR3 nucleotide sequence: TGTGCCAGCAGCAACCAAGGGTCTAATGAAAAACTGTTTTTT. This gives the protein CASSNQGSNEKLFF. Full variable domain (rest looked up from reference TRBV2 and TRBJ1-4): EPEVTQTPSHQVTQMGQEVILRCVPISNHLYFYWYRQILGQKVEFLVSFYNNEISEKSEIFDDQFSVERPDGSNFTLKIRSTKLEDSAMYFCASSNQGSNEKLFFGSGTQLSVL.